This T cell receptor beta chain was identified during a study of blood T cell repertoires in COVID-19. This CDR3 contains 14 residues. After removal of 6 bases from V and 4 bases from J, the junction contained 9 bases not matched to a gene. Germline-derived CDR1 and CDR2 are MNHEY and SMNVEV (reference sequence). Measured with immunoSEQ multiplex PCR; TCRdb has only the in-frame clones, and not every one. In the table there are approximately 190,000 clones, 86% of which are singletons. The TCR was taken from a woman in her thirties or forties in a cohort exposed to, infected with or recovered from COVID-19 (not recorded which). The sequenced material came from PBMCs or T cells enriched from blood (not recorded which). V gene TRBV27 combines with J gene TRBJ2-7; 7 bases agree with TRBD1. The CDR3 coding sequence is TGTGCCAGCAGCCGGGACAGATCTTTTTACGAGCAGTACTTC. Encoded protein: CASSRDRSFYEQYF.